This is a list of T cell receptor beta chains from one sample in a study of blood T cell repertoires in COVID-19. The table came from immunoSEQ multiplex PCR; TCRdb's copy has only in-frame clones and leaves some out. The data show approximately 150,000 clones, over 75% seen once. The specimen sequenced was peripheral blood. The receptors were sampled from a human donor in a cohort sampled during active COVID-19. CDR3s include the opening cysteine and the closing phenylalanine or tryptophan. A D gene is named only where the DNA matches it firmly. Only some rows state a clone size, as once, few, many or a class for expanded clones.

len	d_gene	v_gene	j_gene	abundance	CDR3aa	CDR3nt
16	-	TRBV11-2	TRBJ2-5	-	CASSLAVGRAGETQYF	TGTGCCAGCAGCTTAGCGGTCGGCAGGGCCGGAGAGACCCAGTACTTC
15	-	TRBV5-6	TRBJ1-2	-	CASSIAGTGAGGYTF	TGTGCCAGCAGCATCGCCGGGACGGGAGCAGGCGGCTACACCTTC
18	TRBD2	TRBV10-3	TRBJ2-2	-	CAISGTSGSLRDTGELFF	TGTGCCATCAGTGGGACTAGCGGGAGCCTAAGGGACACTGGGGAGCTGTTTTTT
15	TRBD2	TRBV7-3	TRBJ2-5	once	CAGSLLAGNQETQYF	TGTGCCGGCAGCTTACTAGCGGGAAACCAAGAGACCCAGTACTTC
16	TRBD1	TRBV7-2	TRBJ2-2	-	CASSLRTGGAAGELFF	TGTGCCAGCAGCTTAAGGACAGGGGGCGCGGCCGGGGAGCTGTTTTTT
14	-	TRBV6-5	TRBJ1-2	-	CASSYSRQAYGYTF	TGTGCCAGCAGTTACTCGAGACAGGCCTATGGCTACACCTTC
15	TRBD2	TRBV5-4	TRBJ2-5	-	CASSLTSGRWETQYF	TGTGCCAGCAGCCTGACTAGCGGGAGGTGGGAGACCCAGTACTTC
13	TRBD2	TRBV7-9	TRBJ2-1	-	CASSLAGGNEQFF	TGTGCCAGCAGCCTAGCGGGAGGTAATGAGCAGTTCTTC
15	-	TRBV11-2	TRBJ1-1	-	CASSRWGVSNTEAFF	TGTGCCAGCAGCCGTTGGGGGGTGTCGAACACTGAAGCTTTCTTT
14	TRBD2	TRBV19	TRBJ2-1	few	CASSLTSGSNEQFF	TGTGCCAGTAGCCTTACTAGCGGGAGCAATGAGCAGTTCTTC
13	TRBD1	TRBV4-3	TRBJ1-2	-	CASSLQGNYGYTF	TGCGCCAGCAGCCTACAGGGGAACTATGGCTACACCTTC
16	-	TRBV7-2	TRBJ2-4	-	CASRSGGVAGKNIQYF	TGTGCCAGCAGATCCGGCGGGGTCGCCGGAAAAAACATTCAGTACTTC
13	-	TRBV6-6	TRBJ1-1	once	CASSPTVNTEAFF	TGTGCCAGCAGTCCCACGGTGAACACTGAAGCTTTCTTT
15	TRBD2	TRBV9	TRBJ2-5	-	CASSRLAGDQETQYF	TGTGCCAGCAGCCGACTAGCGGGGGACCAAGAGACCCAGTACTTC
15	-	TRBV12-5	TRBJ2-7	-	CASGLYGPGTGEQYF	TGTGCTAGTGGTTTGTACGGTCCGGGAACCGGCGAGCAGTACTTC
12	-	TRBV5-6	TRBJ2-7	-	CASSLRVDEQYF	TGTGCCAGCAGCTTGCGGGTAGACGAGCAGTACTTC
16	TRBD2	TRBV7-2	TRBJ2-1	-	CASSLDWTSGRSVQFF	TGTGCCAGCAGCTTAGATTGGACTAGCGGGAGAAGCGTGCAGTTCTTC
14	-	TRBV2	TRBJ2-6	-	CASSQASGANVLTF	TGTGCCAGCAGCCAAGCGTCTGGGGCCAACGTCCTGACTTTC
16	TRBD2	TRBV7-3	TRBJ2-2	-	CASSLGLAGGTGELFF	TGTGCCAGCAGCCTAGGACTAGCGGGAGGCACCGGGGAGCTGTTTTTT
15	TRBD2	TRBV2	TRBJ2-7	-	CASSELTSGSWEQYF	TGTGCCAGCAGTGAATTGACTAGCGGGAGTTGGGAGCAGTACTTC
15	-	TRBV7-9	TRBJ2-4	-	CASSLDQGAKNIQYF	TGTGCCAGCAGCTTAGATCAGGGAGCCAAAAACATTCAGTACTTC
18	-	TRBV15	TRBJ2-4	-	CATSRDAGTKIAKNIQYF	TGTGCCACCAGCAGAGATGCCGGGACAAAGATAGCCAAAAACATTCAGTACTTC
13	-	TRBV11-3	TRBJ1-1	-	CASSLDRNTEAFF	TGTGCCAGCAGCTTGGACAGAAACACTGAAGCTTTCTTT
15	TRBD2	TRBV3-1/TRBV3-2	TRBJ2-2	-	CASTGLAGGPGELFF	TGTGCCAGCACCGGACTAGCGGGAGGGCCCGGGGAGCTGTTTTTT
15	-	TRBV4-2	TRBJ2-2	-	CASSQENSSPGELFF	TGTGCCAGCAGCCAAGAAAATTCTAGCCCCGGGGAGCTGTTTTTT
16	TRBD1	TRBV5-8	TRBJ1-2	-	CASSFQGSGQGGGYTF	TGTGCCAGCAGCTTCCAGGGCAGCGGACAGGGCGGGGGCTACACCTTC
14	-	TRBV11-2	TRBJ2-6	-	CASSFGSGANVLTF	TGTGCCAGCAGCTTCGGCTCTGGGGCCAACGTCCTGACTTTC
15	-	TRBV3-1/TRBV3-2	TRBJ2-5	-	CASSADGGRRETQYF	TGTGCCAGCAGCGCCGATGGGGGCAGGCGAGAGACCCAGTACTTC
14	TRBD2	TRBV7-2	TRBJ2-7	-	CASSLMTSVYEQYF	TGTGCCAGCAGCTTAATGACTAGCGTATACGAGCAGTACTTC
12	-	TRBV7-9	TRBJ1-1	-	CASSEVNTEAFF	TGTGCCAGCAGCGAGGTGAACACTGAAGCTTTCTTT
14	TRBD1	TRBV7-2	TRBJ1-6	-	CASSIGQGISPLHF	TGTGCCAGCAGCATTGGACAGGGTATTTCACCCCTCCACTTT
13	TRBD1	TRBV9	TRBJ2-1	-	CASSAETGLEQFF	TGTGCCAGCAGCGCGGAGACAGGGTTGGAGCAGTTCTTC
15	TRBD1	TRBV5-1	TRBJ2-5	-	CASTLRTGGGETQYF	TGCGCCAGCACCTTGAGGACAGGGGGAGGAGAGACCCAGTACTTC
16	-	TRBV5-1	TRBJ1-6	few	CASSLDILGVNSPLHF	TGCGCCAGCAGCTTGGATATCCTCGGTGTAAATTCACCCCTCCACTTT
17	-	TRBV27	TRBJ2-2	-	CASSLTGPGVSTGELFF	TGTGCCAGCAGTTTAACGGGTCCGGGAGTTAGCACCGGGGAGCTGTTTTTT
12	-	TRBV7-6	TRBJ1-1	-	CASSLSGNEAFF	TGTGCCAGCAGCTTATCGGGTAATGAAGCTTTCTTT
15	-	TRBV5-1	TRBJ2-1	once	CASSLADAGGSEQFF	TGCGCCAGCAGCTTGGCCGATGCTGGGGGGTCGGAACAGTTCTTC
16	-	TRBV7-8	TRBJ1-5	few	CASSFLRENSNQPQHF	TGTGCCAGCAGCTTCTTGAGGGAAAATAGCAATCAGCCCCAGCATTTT
13	-	TRBV11-1	TRBJ2-5	-	CASSYGGQETQYF	TGTGCCAGCTCGTACGGGGGGCAGGAGACCCAGTACTTC
17	-	TRBV24-1	TRBJ1-4	-	CATSDSTQGQVNEKLFF	TGTGCCACCAGTGATTCGACCCAGGGACAAGTTAATGAAAAACTGTTTTTT
15	TRBD1	TRBV7-9	TRBJ2-7	few	CASSQSGQRTYEQYF	TGTGCCAGCAGCCAATCGGGACAGAGAACCTACGAGCAGTACTTC
16	TRBD2	TRBV5-1	TRBJ2-1	-	CASSKRLAGSYNEQFF	TGCGCCAGCAGCAAAAGACTAGCGGGATCCTACAATGAGCAGTTCTTC
13	TRBD1	TRBV19	TRBJ1-5	-	CASRTGVNQPQHF	TGTGCCAGTAGGACAGGGGTCAATCAGCCCCAGCATTTT
15	-	TRBV7-3	TRBJ2-2	-	CASSLTPSSTGELFF	TGTGCCAGCAGCTTAACGCCTAGCAGCACCGGGGAGCTGTTTTTT
17	TRBD2	TRBV18	TRBJ2-1	-	CASSRGLAGETYNEQFF	TGTGCCAGCTCAAGGGGACTAGCGGGAGAAACCTACAATGAGCAGTTCTTC
14	-	TRBV7-8	TRBJ1-2	once	CASSRDTGPYGYTF	TGTGCCAGCAGCCGAGACACAGGGCCCTATGGCTACACCTTC
14	TRBD1	TRBV30	TRBJ2-7	-	CAWSVLGQGSSQYF	TGTGCCTGGAGTGTACTTGGACAGGGCTCCTCTCAGTACTTC
12	TRBD1	TRBV2	TRBJ2-7	-	CASSLNVDRANF	TGTGCCAGCAGCCTAAACGTGGACAGGGCCAACTTC
16	TRBD1	TRBV7-6	TRBJ1-2	few	CASSVGQGTADYGYTF	TGTGCCAGCAGCGTAGGACAGGGGACGGCTGACTATGGCTACACCTTC
14	-	TRBV6-5	TRBJ2-7	-	CASSFGRGTYEQYF	TGTGCCAGCAGTTTTGGCAGGGGTACGTACGAGCAGTACTTC
16	-	TRBV5-1	TRBJ2-2	-	CASSLVPGADFGELFF	TGCGCCAGCAGCTTGGTACCAGGGGCCGATTTCGGGGAGCTGTTTTTT
15	-	TRBV6-5	TRBJ2-3	few	CASSYEGVSTDTQYF	TGTGCCAGCAGTTACGAGGGGGTCAGCACAGATACGCAGTATTTT
16	-	TRBV7-9	TRBJ1-6	-	CASSNSRSQFNSPLHF	TGTGCCAGCAGCAACTCCCGGAGCCAATTTAATTCACCCCTCCACTTT
17	TRBD1	TRBV15	TRBJ1-2	few	CATSTPLLGQGDYGYTF	TGTGCCACCAGCACCCCCCTCCTGGGACAGGGGGACTATGGCTACACCTTC